These 14 T cell receptor beta chains originate from one sample sequenced in a study of T cells in Graves' hyperthyroidism and ophthalmopathy. It was RNA transcripts that yielded the amplified TCR beta CDR3 regions. HTBI primers were employed in a first-round RT-PCR of the TCR CDR3. TCRdb re-analysed the multiplex PCR reads in MiXCR, keeping a single row per CDR3 protein. The sample includes around 500,000 distinct CDR3 sequences, 20% to 25% of them seen just once. Sequenced material: blood. These receptors were obtained from a woman aged 70-85 years with Graves' ophthalmopathy.

V usage is TRBV6-2 or TRBV6-3 and J usage is TRBJ2-4; no firm D call. Germline V gene data show CDR1 as MNHEY and CDR2 as SVGEGT. Trimming removed 2 bases from V and 9 bases from J, with 14 bases in between. There are 14 residues in the CDR3. The CDR3 loop is CASSYRDAQPIQYF. The DNA of the CDR3 is TGTGCCAGCAGTTACAGAGACGCCCAGCCCATTCAGTACTTC.

About this clonotype itself: One end of the junction fails to match germline, which may point to a read error. V is TRBV5-4 and J is TRBJ2-1, with unresolved D. CDR1 and CDR2 from the germline V gene are SGHNT and YYREEE (reference sequence). The length of the CDR3 is 15 residues. CDR3 sequence (DNA): TGTACCAGCAGCTTGACCCCCGAGACCTACAATGAGCAGTTCTTC. Amino acids: CTSSLTPETYNEQFF. Supplemented by reference TRBV5-4 and TRBJ2-1, the full variable domain reads ETGVTQSPTHLIKTRGQQVTLRCSSQSGHNTVSWYQQALGQGPQFIFQYYREEENGRGNFPPRFSGLQFPNYSSELNVNALELDDSALYLCTSSLTPETYNEQFFGPGTRLTVL.

The rearrangement links TRBV7-3 to TRBJ2-1; D ambiguous. V was pared by 6 bases and J by 0 bases, with 12 bases between. Germline V gene lookup returns CDR1 SGHTA and CDR2 FQGTGA. The CDR3 is made up of 15 amino acids. For the CDR3, the DNA is TGTGCCAGCAGTGAGAGCGTTAGCTCCTACAATGAGCAGTTCTTC. This gives the protein CASSESVSSYNEQFF.

The rearrangement joins TRBV6-5 to TRBJ1-1; a possible D gene is TRBD1 (5 bases). Germline CDR1 reads MNHEY; CDR2 reads SVGAGI. This CDR3 comprises 15 residues. V was cut by 2 bases and J by 3 bases, with 13 bases left in between. The CDR3: CASSYVGRAYTEAFF. CDR3 DNA: TGTGCCAGCAGTTACGTGGGCAGGGCGTACACTGAAGCTTTCTTT.

The rearrangement links TRBV20-1 to TRBJ1-4; 7 bases fit TRBD1. Germline CDR1 and CDR2: DFQATT and SNEGSKA (reference sequence). The CDR3 spans 12 residues. V gave up 6 bases and J gave up 9 bases; unmatched junction bases: 7. The CDR3 sequence is CSATRQGQKLFF. CDR3 coding DNA: TGCAGTGCCACTCGACAGGGCCAAAAACTGTTTTTT.

This clonotype was counted many times. The chain couples TRBV6-2 or TRBV6-3 to TRBJ2-7, with D possibly being TRBD1 (6 bases). This CDR3 spans 15 amino acids. Germline V gene lookup returns CDR1 MNHEY and CDR2 SVGEGT. With 2 bases removed from V and 2 bases from J, the gap between germline ends came to 13 bases. The CDR3 DNA reads as TGTGCCAGCAGTTACCGGACAGTGGCCGCCTACGAGCAGTACTTC. Its protein product is CASSYRTVAAYEQYF.

This clonotype was observed a few times. The chain links TRBV18 to TRBJ1-1; tentatively, D is TRBD1 (6 bases). The V end lost 3 bases, the J end lost 6 bases, and 14 bases lay between the germline ends. This CDR3 is built from 14 residues. Germline V gives CDR1 KGHSH, CDR2 LQKENI. Here the CDR3 DNA reads TGTGCCAGCTCACCGACAGGTAGTCGGGCTGAAGCTTTCTTT. Protein product: CASSPTGSRAEAFF.

This clonotype was recorded a few times. V is TRBV5-5 and J is TRBJ1-1, with a possible D match to TRBD1 (5 bases). V was shortened by 6 bases and J by 5 bases, with 20 bases between the two germline ends. Germline V CDR1 and CDR2: SGHKS, YYEKEE (reference sequence). This CDR3 is built from 15 residues. As DNA, the CDR3 is TGTGCCAGCAACCCTGGCGGCCAGGGTAGAACTGAAGCTTTCTTT. This gives the protein CASNPGGQGRTEAFF.

There are a few counts of this clonotype. V gene TRBV12-3 or TRBV12-4 combines with J gene TRBJ1-4, with 7 positions matching TRBD1. V lost 0 bases and J lost 0; bases outside the gene matches: 10. This CDR3 has 19 amino acids. The chain's CDR3 is CASSLATGVIVATNEKLFF. Written as DNA, the CDR3 is TGTGCCAGCAGTTTAGCCACAGGGGTTATAGTTGCAACTAATGAAAAACTGTTTTTT.

The V gene is TRBV19, the J gene TRBJ1-4; D unclear. This CDR3 is built from 13 residues. From germline, CDR1 is LNHDA and CDR2 SQIVND (reference sequence). With 8 bases removed from V and 5 bases from J, the gap between germline ends came to 12 bases. CDR3: CASGTAQNEKLFF. For the CDR3, the DNA is TGTGCCAGTGGCACGGCTCAGAATGAAAAACTGTTTTTT. The variable domain in full, with the rest retrieved from reference TRBV19 and TRBJ1-4, is DGGITQSPKYLFRKEGQNVTLSCEQNLNHDAMYWYRQDPGQGLRLIYYSQIVNDFQKGDIAEGYSVSREKKESFPLTVTSAQKNPTAFYLCASGTAQNEKLFFGSGTQLSVL.

The sample holds a few counts of this clonotype. The chain uses TRBV5-5 and TRBJ1-4; D is undetermined. V was shortened by 0 bases and J by 4 bases, with 10 bases between the two germline ends. The CDR3 runs to 15 residues. Germline loops: CDR1 SGHKS, CDR2 YYEKEE (reference sequence). CDR3 loop: CASSLAGGYNEKLFF. CDR3 in DNA: TGTGCCAGCAGCTTGGCCGGCGGGTATAATGAAAAACTGTTTTTT.

V and J are TRBV27 and TRBJ1-4; 11 nucleotides line up with TRBD1. V lost 5 bases, J lost 10 bases, and 9 bases stayed unmatched. Germline assignment: CDR1 MNHEY and CDR2 SMNVEV (reference sequence). The CDR3 is made up of 15 amino acids. CDR3 loop: CASSPPGTGGRKLFF. In DNA, the CDR3 is TGTGCCAGCAGTCCCCCAGGGACAGGGGGAAGAAAACTGTTTTTT.

This chain uses TRBV3-1 with TRBJ2-2, with 11 bases that match TRBD2. CDR3 size: 19 residues. V lost 2 bases, J lost 3 bases, and 11 bases stayed unmatched. The germline gives CDR1 LGHDT, CDR2 YNNKEL (reference sequence). Here the CDR3 reads CASSQITSGRTLDTGELFF. The DNA of the CDR3 is TGTGCCAGCAGCCAAATTACTAGCGGGAGAACGTTGGACACCGGGGAGCTGTTTTTT.

There are a few counts of this clonotype. This sequence joins TRBV7-3 and TRBJ1-1; D may be TRBD1 (6 bases). V was pared by 3 bases and J by 7 bases, with 12 bases between. The CDR3 loop spans 13 amino acids. Germline assignment: CDR1 SGHTA and CDR2 FQGTGA. The CDR3: CASSFGTHSEAFF. CDR3 DNA: TGTGCCAGCAGCTTTGGGACACACAGTGAAGCTTTCTTT.